Described below is a single T cell receptor (beta chain) sequence and its context. Here immunoSEQ multiplex PCR was the method, and the copy in TCRdb shows in-frame clones only, minus some. The profile covers approximately 100,000 clones, with just over 85% appearing a single time and 11% to 15% taken by the ten largest. Per germline, CDR1 LNHDA and CDR2 SQIVND (reference sequence). V lost 3 bases and J lost 3, with 11 bases in between. This CDR3 has 14 residues. This specimen belongs to a study of control samples from healthy donors and cancer patients. This clonotype was sampled from a man aged 30 to 45 in good health. The chain employs TRBV19 and TRBJ1-2, with D tentatively TRBD1 (6 bases). The sample taken for sequencing was blood. The CDR3 DNA reads as TGTGCCAGTAGTATTCGGGGGCGCGACTATGGCTACACCTTC. The encoded protein is CASSIRGRDYGYTF. Full variable domain (rest looked up from reference TRBV19 and TRBJ1-2): DGGITQSPKYLFRKEGQNVTLSCEQNLNHDAMYWYRQDPGQGLRLIYYSQIVNDFQKGDIAEGYSVSREKKESFPLTVTSAQKNPTAFYLCASSIRGRDYGYTFGSGTRLTVV.